This passage covers 31 T cell receptor beta chains from one sample sequenced in a study of blood T cell repertoires in COVID-19. Repertoires were generated with immunoSEQ multiplex PCR, while TCRdb's copy carries only in-frame clones and drops some. The sample consists of around 50,000 clones, about 84% of them appearing once. Sequenced sample: peripheral blood. Receptors originate from a woman aged 80 or over with acute or convalescent COVID-19.

This chain connects TRBV2 to TRBJ2-3, with 7 bases that match TRBD1. CDR1 SNHLY and CDR2 FYNNEI come from the germline V gene. V gave up 8 bases and J gave up 13 bases; unmatched junction bases: 15. This CDR3 region has 13 residues. The CDR3 is CASGTESASKEYF. The CDR3 coding sequence is TGTGCCAGCGGGACAGAATCCGCTTCCAAAGAGTATTTT.

The chain carries TRBV5-1 and TRBJ2-7; the D gene is possibly TRBD1 (6 bases). The germline V and J ends were trimmed by 7 bases and 0 bases, with 14 bases remaining between them. The CDR3 is 14 amino acids. Looked up from germline, CDR1 is SGHRS and CDR2 is YFSETQ. The CDR3 sequence: CASQFQGLSYEQYV. Written as DNA, the CDR3 is TGCGCCAGCCAATTTCAGGGGCTCTCCTACGAGCAGTACGTC.

V usage is TRBV5-1 and J usage is TRBJ2-7; 8 bases are a match to TRBD2. This CDR3 region has 14 residues. Germline assignment: CDR1 SGHRS and CDR2 YFSETQ. The V segment lost 0 bases and the J segment 4 bases; nucleotides outside the gene matches: 3. The CDR3 bases are TGCGCCAGCAGCTTGGGGGCGGGAGGATACGAGCAGTACGTC. This translates into CASSLGAGGYEQYV.

This rearrangement joins TRBV3-1 (or the pseudogene TRBV3-2) to TRBJ1-2; 9 bases map to TRBD1. The CDR3 has 13 amino acids. Germline assignment: CDR1 LGHDT and CDR2 YNNKEL (reference sequence). The V segment lost 7 bases and the J segment 2 bases; nucleotides outside the gene matches: 2. The CDR3, as DNA: TGTGCCAGCACCGGGACAGGGAACTATGGCTACACCTTC. Protein: CASTGTGNYGYTF.

The chain employs TRBV3-1 (or the pseudogene TRBV3-2) and TRBJ2-3; 10 bases agree with TRBD2. After removal of 0 bases from V and 8 bases from J, the junction contained 5 bases not matched to a gene. This CDR3 region has 15 residues. Germline V lookup: CDR1 LGHDT, CDR2 YNNKEL (reference sequence). The chain's CDR3 is CASSQEIAGGRTQYF. The CDR3 bases are TGTGCCAGCAGCCAAGAGATAGCGGGGGGACGTACGCAGTATTTT.

The chain joins TRBV7-9 to TRBJ2-1, with D possibly being TRBD2 (5 bases). Germline-derived CDR1 and CDR2 are SEHNR and FQNEAQ (reference sequence). The CDR3 covers 11 residues. Trimming removed 9 bases at V and 3 bases at J, with 6 bases between. CDR3 loop: CASGLYNEQFF. DNA of the CDR3: TGTGCCAGTGGACTCTACAATGAGCAGTTCTTC.

V and J are TRBV6-1 and TRBJ2-7, with D perhaps matching TRBD2 (5 bases). Looked up from germline, CDR1 is MNHNS and CDR2 is SASEGT. Deletions cut 2 bases from V and 2 bases from J, with 10 bases between. The CDR3 runs 14 residues. The CDR3 DNA is TGTGCCAGCAGTGAACGCGGGCTTCCCTACGAGCAGTACTTC. Translating it yields CASSERGLPYEQYF.

The chain has TRBV9 and TRBJ2-1; D might be TRBD2 (5 bases). Germline CDR1 reads SGDLS; CDR2 reads YYNGEE. The CDR3 contains 15 residues. Trimming left V 0 bases short and J 0 bases short, with 7 bases between. The CDR3 region is CASSVEDFSYNEQFF. The CDR3 nucleotides read TGTGCCAGCAGCGTAGAGGACTTCTCCTACAATGAGCAGTTCTTC.

This rearrangement joins TRBV7-9 to TRBJ1-1, with D uncertain. This CDR3 is 11 amino acids long. V lost 5 bases to trimming and J lost 4 bases, with 5 bases between them. Germline values: CDR1 SEHNR, CDR2 FQNEAQ (reference sequence). DNA of the CDR3: TGTGCCAGCAGCCCTACCACTGAAGCTTTCTTT. Protein product: CASSPTTEAFF.

The chain carries TRBV7-9 and TRBJ1-2, with 10 bases fitting TRBD1. Trimming removed 5 bases from V and 4 bases from J; junction bases left unmatched: 7. The length of the CDR3 is 15 residues. Germline loops: CDR1 SEHNR, CDR2 FQNEAQ (reference sequence). The CDR3 region is CASSTGQGFGYGYTF. The DNA for the CDR3 is TGTGCCAGCAGCACGGGACAGGGGTTTGGCTATGGCTACACCTTC.

CDR3 sequence reads: CASIPGGGPSYEQYF. In nucleotides, the CDR3 is TGTGCCAGCATTCCCGGGGGGGGGCCCTCCTACGAGCAGTACTTC. The genes are TRBV7-2 and TRBJ2-7; the match to TRBD2 covers 8 bases. Germline V gene lookup returns CDR1 SGHTA and CDR2 FQGNSA. The V and J ends lost 7 bases and 0 bases, in that order; junction bases with no gene match: 8. The CDR3 covers 15 residues.

The CDR3 protein is CASSPNTDTQYF. CDR3 DNA: TGTGCCAGCAGCCCAAACACAGATACGCAGTATTTT. This chain links TRBV7-9 with TRBJ2-3; D unclear. The CDR3 consists of 12 residues. V lost 5 bases and J 2 bases, leaving 5 bases between the germline ends. CDR1 and CDR2 from the germline V gene are SEHNR and FQNEAQ (reference sequence).

V gene TRBV10-3 combines with J gene TRBJ1-3; D call uncertain. This CDR3 contains 12 residues. Trimming cost V 11 bases and J 0 bases, with 8 bases left between them. The germline gives CDR1 ENHRY, CDR2 SYGVKD. In DNA form, the CDR3 reads TGTGCCCTAGGTAGCTCTGGAAACACCATATATTTT. It is translated as CALGSSGNTIYF.

The rearrangement joins TRBV2 to TRBJ2-3; D uncertain. Between the trimmed V and J ends, which lost 1 base and 5 bases, there was a span of 7 bases. Looked up from germline, CDR1 is SNHLY and CDR2 is FYNNEI. The CDR3 spans 13 residues. The DNA for the CDR3 is TGTGCCAGCAGTGAAGATATTGTAGATACGCAGTATTTT. Translation: CASSEDIVDTQYF. Drawing the rest from reference TRBV2 and TRBJ2-3, the complete variable domain is EPEVTQTPSHQVTQMGQEVILRCVPISNHLYFYWYRQILGQKVEFLVSFYNNEISEKSEIFDDQFSVERPDGSNFTLKIRSTKLEDSAMYFCASSEDIVDTQYFGPGTRLTVL.

V gene TRBV13 combines with J gene TRBJ1-2, with 9 bases lining up with TRBD1. This CDR3 is built from 16 residues. Germline CDR1 and CDR2: PRHDT and FYEKMQ (reference sequence). Trimming removed 2 bases from V and 6 bases from J; junction bases left unmatched: 10. The CDR3 region is CASSLLGRDREDGYTF. Written as DNA, the CDR3 is TGTGCCAGCAGCTTATTAGGGAGGGACAGGGAAGATGGCTACACCTTC.

The chain recombines TRBV5-1 with TRBJ1-4; D gene unclear. The germline gives CDR1 SGHRS, CDR2 YFSETQ. The CDR3 is 15 amino acids. With 5 bases removed from V and 5 bases from J, the gap between germline ends came to 16 bases. The CDR3 DNA sequence: TGCGCCAGCAGTCCGGCGGGCCGCGGAAATGAAAAACTGTTTTTT. As protein: CASSPAGRGNEKLFF.

This chain joins TRBV6-1 and TRBJ1-1, with a possible D match to TRBD1 (6 bases). Germline CDR1 and CDR2: MNHNS and SASEGT. The V gene lost 3 bases and the J gene lost 10 bases, with 12 bases spanning the gap. The length of the CDR3 is 12 residues. CDR3 nucleotides: TGTGCCAGCAGTGAGGGGGCTTTTCGAGCTTTCTTT. Protein product: CASSEGAFRAFF.

The chain joins TRBV5-6 to TRBJ2-7; 9 nucleotides align to TRBD2. From germline, CDR1 is SGHDT and CDR2 YYEEEE. Trimming took 5 bases from V and 2 from J; bases not matched to a gene: 8. The CDR3 contains 15 residues. The DNA for the CDR3 is TGTGCCAGCAGGTTGACTAGCGGAGGGGCCTACGAGCAGTACGTC. Amino acids: CASRLTSGGAYEQYV.

The CDR3 protein is CANTSGSSYEQYF. CDR3 DNA: TGTGCCAACACTAGCGGCTCATCCTACGAGCAGTACTTC. The genes are TRBV6-7 and TRBJ2-7; 8 bases fit TRBD2. TRBV6-7 is marked as an open reading frame, function uncertain. CDR3 length: 13 residues. Trimming at V came to 10 bases and at J to 1 base, leaving 6 bases not matched to a gene.

This clone was detected only once. The chain's CDR3 is CASSEESGRTYEQYF. The DNA of the CDR3 is TGTGCCAGCAGTGAAGAGTCAGGGAGGACTTACGAGCAGTACTTC. The chain joins TRBV6-1 to TRBJ2-7, with a weak D call TRBD2 (6 bases). CDR3 length: 15 residues. Trimming pared 1 base from V and 4 bases from J, leaving 14 bases between. CDR1 and CDR2 from the germline V gene are MNHNS and SASEGT.

This clone came up a few times. The chain couples TRBV3-1 (or the pseudogene TRBV3-2) to TRBJ1-4; 8 bases are shared with TRBD1. Trimming removed 0 bases from V and 11 bases from J; junction bases left unmatched: 11. CDR3 size: 16 residues. From germline, CDR1 is LGHDT and CDR2 YNNKEL (reference sequence). Here the CDR3 DNA reads TGTGCCAGCAGCCAAGAGGAGTCGGACAGGGCGCGGAAACTGTTTTTT. This codes for CASSQEESDRARKLFF.

The V call is TRBV23-1, the J call TRBJ2-7; no firm D call. TRBV23-1 qualifies as an ORF whose function is uncertain. V lost 2 bases and J lost 2, with 7 bases in between. The CDR3 has 13 amino acids. The CDR3, as DNA: TGCGCCAGCAGTCAAACAGAAACCTACGAGCAGTACGTC. Its translation: CASSQTETYEQYV.

The chain employs TRBV4-1 and TRBJ2-1; 10 nucleotides agree with TRBD2. The CDR3 extends over 13 amino acids. V lost 7 bases, J lost 9 bases, and 6 bases stayed unmatched. Germline V lookup: CDR1 MGHRA, CDR2 YSYEKL. The chain's CDR3 is CASNLAGVGEQFF. The CDR3 nucleotides read TGCGCCAGCAATCTAGCGGGAGTTGGTGAGCAGTTCTTC.

The chain is built from TRBV28 and TRBJ2-1; TRBD1 matches 9 bases. V was pared by 3 bases and J by 6 bases, with 9 bases of the junction left unmatched. The CDR3 is made up of 16 amino acids. From germline, CDR1 is MDHEN and CDR2 SYDVKM. The CDR3 bases are TGTGCCAGCAGTTTGGGAGGGACAGGGCTAATCAATGAGCAGTTCTTC. It yields the protein CASSLGGTGLINEQFF.

The rearrangement uses TRBV24-1 and TRBJ2-1, with 9 bases identical to TRBD1. This CDR3 is built from 15 residues. Germline lookup yields CDR1 KGHDR and CDR2 SFDVKD. V gave up 4 bases and J gave up 7 bases; unmatched junction bases: 7. CDR3 DNA: TGTGCCACCAGTGACCCCGGGACAGGGACGAATGAGCAGTTCTTC. Protein product: CATSDPGTGTNEQFF.

V gene TRBV6-5 combines with J gene TRBJ1-5, with a tentative D call TRBD1 (5 bases). Germline loops: CDR1 MNHEY, CDR2 SVGAGI. CDR3 length: 13 amino acids. Trimming removed 5 bases at V and 4 bases at J, with 9 bases between. This chain's CDR3 is CASSPGGNQPQHF. CDR3 DNA sequence: TGTGCCAGCAGTCCGGGGGGGAATCAGCCCCAGCATTTT.

The V call is TRBV9, the J call TRBJ1-2; D remains ambiguous. Germline lookup yields CDR1 SGDLS and CDR2 YYNGEE. There are 13 residues in the CDR3. V was pared by 0 bases and J by 3 bases, with 6 bases between. The CDR3 sequence: CASSVGADYGYTF. In nucleotides, the CDR3 is TGTGCCAGCAGCGTAGGGGCCGACTATGGCTACACCTTC.

The chain couples TRBV29-1 to TRBJ1-5, with 9 positions matching TRBD1. From germline, CDR1 is SQVTM and CDR2 ANQGSEA. The CDR3 totals 13 residues. V lost 8 bases, J lost 4 bases, and 6 bases stayed unmatched. DNA of the CDR3: TGCAGCATAGGGACAGGGCAAAATCAGCCCCAGCATTTT. It codes for CSIGTGQNQPQHF.

The V gene is TRBV2, the J gene TRBJ2-1, with a weak D call TRBD1 (6 bases). Germline V CDR1 and CDR2: SNHLY, FYNNEI. This CDR3 region has 15 residues. Trimming stripped 5 bases from V and 5 bases from J, with 16 bases between. The CDR3 coding sequence is TGTGCCAGCAGTCCACCCGAGGGGGTTCACAATGAGCAGTTCTTC. Translating gives CASSPPEGVHNEQFF. Complete variable domain (other parts from reference TRBV2 and TRBJ2-1): EPEVTQTPSHQVTQMGQEVILRCVPISNHLYFYWYRQILGQKVEFLVSFYNNEISEKSEIFDDQFSVERPDGSNFTLKIRSTKLEDSAMYFCASSPPEGVHNEQFFGPGTRLTVL.

The chain carries TRBV11-2 and TRBJ2-1; D is unresolved. The V and J ends lost 6 bases and 3 bases respectively, with 12 bases between them. Per the germline V gene, CDR1 is SGHAT and CDR2 is FQNNGV. The CDR3 totals 14 residues. The CDR3 DNA is TGTGCCAGCAGTCGACACCGCGACTACAATGAGCAGTTCTTC. Translation: CASSRHRDYNEQFF.

This clone has just a few counts. The chain couples TRBV3-1 (or the pseudogene TRBV3-2) to TRBJ2-7, with D perhaps TRBD2 (6 bases). V gave up 7 bases and J gave up 0 bases, with 16 bases separating them. CDR1 and CDR2 (germline): LGHDT, YNNKEL (reference sequence). The CDR3 is made up of 15 amino acids. CDR3 region: CASISFMGGSYEQYV. The CDR3 DNA follows: TGTGCCAGCATCTCTTTCATGGGGGGCTCCTACGAGCAGTACGTC.